A single sample gave rise to the 11 T cell receptor beta chains below, sequenced in a study of blood T cells in healthy people across ages. For the second PCR, which ran for roughly 6 to 12 cycles, a sample-barcoded 5' primer and a J-beta primer mix were used. Each CDR3 protein gets one entry after TCRdb re-called the 5' RACE reads with MiXCR. The sample has about 970,000 distinct CDR3 sequences; approximately 50% are singletons. Sequencing input: blood. The receptors were sampled from a woman between 55 and 75 years old in good health.

The rearrangement links TRBV20-1 to TRBJ1-2; 8 bases are a match to TRBD1. CDR1 and CDR2 from the germline V gene are DFQATT and SNEGSKA (reference sequence). The CDR3 length is 13 residues. V trimming: 4 bases; J trimming: 5 bases; junction bases outside the gene matches: 6. The CDR3 nucleotides read TGCAGTGCTACAACAGGGGGAATTTATGGCTACACCTTC. Residues: CSATTGGIYGYTF.

This chain joins TRBV10-3 and TRBJ2-1, with D unclear. CDR3 length: 13 residues. From germline, CDR1 is ENHRY and CDR2 SYGVKD. Trimming stripped 5 bases from V and 7 bases from J, with 12 bases between. In DNA form, the CDR3 reads TGTGCCATCAGTCCAGAACTGGTAAATGAGCAGTTCTTC. It translates to CAISPELVNEQFF.

The sample holds a few counts of this clonotype. V usage is TRBV7-9 and J usage is TRBJ1-5; a possible D gene is TRBD1 (6 bases). Trimming shortened V by 2 bases and J by 6 bases, and 17 bases separated the two germline ends. The CDR3 consists of 16 residues. Germline assignment: CDR1 SEHNR and CDR2 FQNEAQ (reference sequence). This CDR3 is CASSLSAGAVSQPQHF. CDR3 coding DNA: TGTGCCAGCAGCTTATCGGCGGGGGCCGTAAGTCAGCCCCAGCATTTT.

V and J are TRBV20-1 and TRBJ1-5; a possible D gene is TRBD1 (5 bases). Germline V gene lookup returns CDR1 DFQATT and CDR2 SNEGSKA (reference sequence). CDR3 length: 16 amino acids. The V end lost 2 bases, the J end lost 0 bases, and 14 bases lay between the germline ends. CDR3 nucleotide sequence: TGCAGTGCTAGACGGGGGGGTAATAATAGCAATCAGCCCCAGCATTTT. Its translation: CSARRGGNNSNQPQHF.

This sequence joins TRBV11-2 and TRBJ1-1; D call uncertain. The CDR3 covers 11 residues. CDR1 SGHAT and CDR2 FQNNGV come from the germline V gene. V lost 7 bases and J lost 9, with 12 bases in between. The CDR3 sequence: CASTVPGKAFF. The CDR3 nucleotides read TGTGCCAGCACGGTCCCGGGTAAAGCTTTCTTT.

With respect to this clonotype: One end of the junction varies from germline; a read error may be responsible. This rearrangement joins TRBV20-1 to TRBJ2-1; no reliable D call. Germline lookup yields CDR1 DFQATT and CDR2 SNEGSKA (reference sequence). The length of the CDR3 is 19 residues. CDR3 nucleotides: TGCAGTGCTAGAGCCTTAAAGGACCGATTCAAGGTCTCCCACAATGAGCAGTTCTTC. Translation gives CSARALKDRFKVSHNEQFF.

This chain joins TRBV20-1 and TRBJ1-5; 7 bases map to TRBD1. Germline values: CDR1 DFQATT, CDR2 SNEGSKA (reference sequence). This CDR3 spans 14 amino acids. Trimming at V came to 3 bases and at J to 11 bases, leaving 13 bases not matched to a gene. CDR3 sequence (DNA): TGCAGTGCTAGCAGACAGGGCCAACTTTGGGCCCAGCATTTT. It codes for CSASRQGQLWAQHF.

The chain links TRBV28 to TRBJ1-1; D might be TRBD1 (6 bases). There are 14 residues in the CDR3. With 7 bases removed from V and 1 base from J, the gap between germline ends came to 13 bases. Germline assignment: CDR1 MDHEN and CDR2 SYDVKM. The CDR3 region is CASIGGGRNTEAFF. CDR3 DNA sequence: TGTGCCAGCATTGGCGGGGGGCGGAACACTGAAGCTTTCTTT. Looking up the rest from reference TRBV28 and TRBJ1-1 gives the full variable domain: DVKVTQSSRYLVKRTGEKVFLECVQDMDHENMFWYRQDPGLGLRLIYFSYDVKMKEKGDIPEGYSVSREKKERFSLILESASTNQTSMYLCASIGGGRNTEAFFGQGTRLTVV.

CDR3 DNA: TGCGCCAGCAGCCAGTGGGGGGGAGAAGGCCAGCCCCAGCATTTT. Translated: CASSQWGGEGQPQHF. The chain couples TRBV5-1 to TRBJ1-5; perhaps TRBD1 as D (5 bases). Trimming took off 4 bases at V and 7 bases at J, with 18 bases between the two ends. Germline-derived CDR1 and CDR2 are SGHRS and YFSETQ. The CDR3 runs 15 residues.

This clonotype was counted once. The chain recombines TRBV7-2 with TRBJ2-5; the match to TRBD1 covers 8 bases. The CDR3 totals 16 residues. The V and J ends lost 1 base and 4 bases, in that order; junction bases with no gene match: 8. Germline CDR1 reads SGHTA; CDR2 reads FQGNSA. The CDR3 reads CASSLGTGKFRETQYF. For the CDR3, the DNA is TGTGCCAGCAGCTTAGGGACAGGGAAGTTTAGAGAGACCCAGTACTTC.

J is TRBJ2-4 and V is TRBV14; the match to TRBD2 covers 9 bases. Trimming took 4 bases from V and 2 from J; bases not matched to a gene: 12. Per the germline V gene, CDR1 is SGHDN and CDR2 is FVKESK. This CDR3 comprises 18 residues. CDR3 residues: CASSRGLARVGSKNIQYF. The CDR3 DNA is TGTGCCAGCAGCCGGGGACTAGCCCGGGTCGGGTCCAAAAACATTCAGTACTTC.